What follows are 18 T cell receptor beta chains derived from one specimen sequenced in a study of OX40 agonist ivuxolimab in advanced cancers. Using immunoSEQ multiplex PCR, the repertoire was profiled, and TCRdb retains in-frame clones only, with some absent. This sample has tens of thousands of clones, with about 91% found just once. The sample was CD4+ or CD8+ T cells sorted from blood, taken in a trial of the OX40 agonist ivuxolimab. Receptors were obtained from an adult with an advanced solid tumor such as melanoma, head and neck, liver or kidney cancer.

CDR3 DNA: TGTGCCAGCAGCGCCCGACTAGCGGTAAATGAGCAGTTCTTC. Translating gives CASSARLAVNEQFF. The V call is TRBV9, the J call TRBJ2-1; 9 bases map to TRBD2. CDR3 length: 14 residues. V was clipped by 3 bases and J by 7 bases; unmatched bases: 5. CDR1 is SGDLS, CDR2 YYNGEE, per germline.

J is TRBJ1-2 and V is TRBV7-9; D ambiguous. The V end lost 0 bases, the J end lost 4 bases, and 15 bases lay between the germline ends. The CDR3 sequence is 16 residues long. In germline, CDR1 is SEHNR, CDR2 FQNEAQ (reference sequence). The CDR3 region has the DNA TGTGCCAGCAGCTTAGCGGTCTTGGACCTTACCTATGGCTACACCTTC. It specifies CASSLAVLDLTYGYTF. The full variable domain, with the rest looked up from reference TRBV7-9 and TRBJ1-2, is DTGVSQNPRHKITKRGQNVTFRCDPISEHNRLYWYRQTLGQGPEFLTYFQNEAQLEKSRLLSDRFSAERPKGSFSTLEIQRTEQGDSAMYLCASSLAVLDLTYGYTFGSGTRLTVV.

DNA for the CDR3: TGTGCCAGCAGTGCACTCACTGGCACTGAAGCTTTCTTT. This encodes CASSALTGTEAFF. The chain joins TRBV2 to TRBJ1-1, with no clear D. The CDR3 length is 13 residues. The germline V and J ends were trimmed by 4 bases and 4 bases, with 10 bases remaining between them. Germline CDR1 SNHLY, CDR2 FYNNEI. Based on the CDR3 plus reference TRBV2 and TRBJ1-1, the full variable domain is EPEVTQTPSHQVTQMGQEVILRCVPISNHLYFYWYRQILGQKVEFLVSFYNNEISEKSEIFDDQFSVERPDGSNFTLKIRSTKLEDSAMYFCASSALTGTEAFFGQGTRLTVV.

CDR3 nucleotide sequence: TGTGCCAGCAACTCCGGGACAGGGGGTTTCTACGAGCAGTACTTC. Translation: CASNSGTGGFYEQYF. This sequence joins TRBV27 and TRBJ2-7; 11 positions agree with TRBD1. The V gene end was trimmed by 7 bases and the J gene end by 3 bases; junction bases not matched to a gene: 8. The CDR3 extends over 15 amino acids. CDR1 is MNHEY, CDR2 SMNVEV, per germline (reference sequence).

The chain's CDR3 is CATSVPNTEAFF. The CDR3 DNA sequence: TGTGCCACCTCCGTCCCAAACACTGAAGCTTTCTTT. The V call is TRBV19, the J call TRBJ1-1; D remains ambiguous. The V end was cut by 10 bases, the J end by 2 bases, with 11 bases between. The CDR3 extends over 12 amino acids. Germline V gives CDR1 LNHDA, CDR2 SQIVND (reference sequence).

The CDR3 coding sequence is TGTGCCAGTAGTGCCGGCCCGCCCAATTTCTACGAGCAGTACTTC. Amino acid sequence: CASSAGPPNFYEQYF. The V and J genes are TRBV19 and TRBJ2-7; D is ambiguous. This CDR3 spans 15 amino acids. The V end lost 5 bases, the J end lost 3 bases, and 17 bases lay between the germline ends. Germline CDR1 is LNHDA and CDR2 is SQIVND (reference sequence).

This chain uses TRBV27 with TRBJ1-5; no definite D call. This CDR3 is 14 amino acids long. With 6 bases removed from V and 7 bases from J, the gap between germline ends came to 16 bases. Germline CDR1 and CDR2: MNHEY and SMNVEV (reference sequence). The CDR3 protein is CASSRGFGLQPQHF. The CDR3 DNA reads TGTGCCAGCAGCCGGGGTTTCGGATTGCAGCCCCAGCATTTT.

The chain's CDR3 is CASSLSRGGETQYF. Written as DNA, the CDR3 is TGTGCCAGCAGTTTATCGAGGGGGGGGGAGACCCAGTACTTC. The chain uses TRBV27 and TRBJ2-5; tentative D call: TRBD2 (7 bases). V lost 0 bases to trimming and J lost 5 bases, with 10 bases between them. The V gene's germline CDR1 is MNHEY and CDR2 SMNVEV (reference sequence). The CDR3 loop spans 14 amino acids.

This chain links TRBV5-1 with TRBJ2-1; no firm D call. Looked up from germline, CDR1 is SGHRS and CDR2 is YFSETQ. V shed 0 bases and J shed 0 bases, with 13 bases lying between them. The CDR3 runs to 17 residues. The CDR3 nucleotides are TGCGCCAGCAGCTTGGCTCCAGGCGCAACCTCCTACAATGAGCAGTTCTTC. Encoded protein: CASSLAPGATSYNEQFF.

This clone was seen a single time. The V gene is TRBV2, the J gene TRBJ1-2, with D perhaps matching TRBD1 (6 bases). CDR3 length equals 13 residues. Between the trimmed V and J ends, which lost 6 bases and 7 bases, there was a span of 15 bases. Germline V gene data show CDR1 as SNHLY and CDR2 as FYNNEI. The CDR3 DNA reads TGTGCCAGCAGGCCGAGGGGGGGCTCTGGCTACACCTTC. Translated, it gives CASRPRGGSGYTF. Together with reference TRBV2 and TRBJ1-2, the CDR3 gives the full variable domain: EPEVTQTPSHQVTQMGQEVILRCVPISNHLYFYWYRQILGQKVEFLVSFYNNEISEKSEIFDDQFSVERPDGSNFTLKIRSTKLEDSAMYFCASRPRGGSGYTFGSGTRLTVV.

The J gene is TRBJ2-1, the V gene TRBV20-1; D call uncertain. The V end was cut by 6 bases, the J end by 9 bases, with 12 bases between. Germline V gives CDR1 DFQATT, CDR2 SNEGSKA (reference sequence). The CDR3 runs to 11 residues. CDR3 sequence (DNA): TGCAGTGCCCTCATGGGTGGTGAGCAGTTCTTC. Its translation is CSALMGGEQFF.

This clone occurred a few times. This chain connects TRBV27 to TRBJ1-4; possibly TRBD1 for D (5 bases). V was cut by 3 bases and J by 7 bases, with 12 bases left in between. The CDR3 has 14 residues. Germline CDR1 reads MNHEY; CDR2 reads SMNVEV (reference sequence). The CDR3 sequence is CASSFLGDGEKLFF. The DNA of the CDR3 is TGTGCCAGCAGTTTTTTAGGGGACGGTGAAAAACTGTTTTTT.

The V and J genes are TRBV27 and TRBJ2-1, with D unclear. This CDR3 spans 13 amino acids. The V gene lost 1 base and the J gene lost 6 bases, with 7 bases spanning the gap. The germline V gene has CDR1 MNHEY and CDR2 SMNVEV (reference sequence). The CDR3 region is CASSLLAVNEQFF. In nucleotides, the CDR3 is TGTGCCAGCAGTTTATTGGCGGTCAATGAGCAGTTCTTC.

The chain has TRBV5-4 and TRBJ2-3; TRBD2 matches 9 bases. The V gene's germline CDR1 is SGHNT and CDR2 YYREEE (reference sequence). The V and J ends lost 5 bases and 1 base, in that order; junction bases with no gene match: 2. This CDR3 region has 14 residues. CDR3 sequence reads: CASRWTSGTDTQYF. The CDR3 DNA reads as TGTGCCAGCAGATGGACTAGCGGCACAGATACGCAGTATTTT.

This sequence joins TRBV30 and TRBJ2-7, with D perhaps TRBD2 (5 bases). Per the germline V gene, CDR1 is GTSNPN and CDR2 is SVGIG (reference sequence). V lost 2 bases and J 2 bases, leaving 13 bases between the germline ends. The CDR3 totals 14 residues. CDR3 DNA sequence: TGTGCCTGGAGTTACGATAGCGTAACCTACGAGCAGTACTTC. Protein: CAWSYDSVTYEQYF.

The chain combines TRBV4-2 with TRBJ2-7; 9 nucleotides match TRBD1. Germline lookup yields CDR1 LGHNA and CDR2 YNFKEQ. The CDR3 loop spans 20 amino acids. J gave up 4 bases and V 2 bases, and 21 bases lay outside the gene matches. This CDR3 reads CASSQWPGQGHTGPSYEQYF. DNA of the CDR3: TGTGCCAGCAGCCAATGGCCGGGACAGGGACATACGGGACCCTCTTACGAGCAGTACTTC.

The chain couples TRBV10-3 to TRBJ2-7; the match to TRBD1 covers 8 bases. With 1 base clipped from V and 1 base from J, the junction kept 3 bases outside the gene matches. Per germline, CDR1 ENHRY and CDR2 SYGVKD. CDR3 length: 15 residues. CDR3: CAISEWTGISYEQYF. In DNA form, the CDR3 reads TGTGCCATCAGTGAGTGGACAGGGATTTCCTACGAGCAGTACTTC.

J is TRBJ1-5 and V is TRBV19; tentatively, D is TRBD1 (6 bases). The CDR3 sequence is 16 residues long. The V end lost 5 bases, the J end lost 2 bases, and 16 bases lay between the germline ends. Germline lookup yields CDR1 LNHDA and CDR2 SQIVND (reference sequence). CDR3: CASSGDGQFGNQPQHF. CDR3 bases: TGTGCCAGTAGTGGGGACGGACAGTTTGGCAATCAGCCCCAGCATTTT.